This record concerns one T cell receptor beta chain sequence. This specimen belongs to a study of blood T cell repertoires in COVID-19. Study overall: Nucleic acid was either cDNA or gDNA, and it came from T cells, B-cell-depleted T cells, or PBMCs.

Assay used: immunoSEQ multiplex PCR; TCRdb lists only in-frame clones, some missing. The repertoire holds around 110,000 clones, with about nine tenths as singletons. CDR3 length: 14 residues. The germline CDR1 and CDR2 sequences are SGHVS and FQNEAQ. The V segment lost 2 bases and the J segment 6 bases; nucleotides outside the gene matches: 7. V is TRBV7-8 and J is TRBJ2-7, with 7 bases lining up with TRBD1. The sequence came from a human donor with active COVID-19. The donor label of this sample is uncertain. Specimen: peripheral blood. CDR3 in DNA: TGTGCCAGCAGCTTACTGCGACAGGGTACCGAGCAGTACTTC. This sequence encodes CASSLLRQGTEQYF.